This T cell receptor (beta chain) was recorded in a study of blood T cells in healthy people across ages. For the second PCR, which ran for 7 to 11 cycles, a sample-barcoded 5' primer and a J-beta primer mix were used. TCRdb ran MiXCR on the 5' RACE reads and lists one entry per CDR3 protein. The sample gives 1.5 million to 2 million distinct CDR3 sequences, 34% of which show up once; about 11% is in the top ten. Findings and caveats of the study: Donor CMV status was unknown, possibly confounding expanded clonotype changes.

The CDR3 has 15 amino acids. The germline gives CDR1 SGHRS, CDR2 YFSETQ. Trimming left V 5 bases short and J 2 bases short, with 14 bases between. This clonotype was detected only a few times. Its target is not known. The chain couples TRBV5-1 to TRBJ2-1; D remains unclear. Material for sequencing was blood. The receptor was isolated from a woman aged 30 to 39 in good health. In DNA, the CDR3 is TGCGCCAGCAGTTTTTCGTCCCGGCCCTACAATGAGCAGTTCTTC. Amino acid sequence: CASSFSSRPYNEQFF.